Presented here are 22 T cell receptor beta chains from one specimen sequenced in a study of control samples from healthy donors and cancer patients. Assay: immunoSEQ multiplex PCR; the TCRdb copy retains only in-frame clones and omits some. The table shows 70,000 or so clones, with around four fifths occurring only once. Sequenced sample: PBMCs. These receptor sequences come from a woman in her forties or fifties with lung cancer.

The V call is TRBV4-3, the J call TRBJ1-5; the D gene is possibly TRBD1 (5 bases). Germline-derived CDR1 and CDR2 are LGHNA and YSLEER. The CDR3 is 15 residues long. V lost 5 bases and J 5 bases, leaving 16 bases between the germline ends. The CDR3 sequence is CASSTTAGKDQPQHF. DNA of the CDR3: TGCGCCAGCAGCACAACAGCAGGGAAAGATCAGCCCCAGCATTTT.

This clone was seen a handful of times. This rearrangement joins TRBV10-3 to TRBJ1-3; 8 nucleotides align to TRBD1. The CDR3 covers 15 residues. CDR1 is ENHRY and CDR2 is SYGVKD in the germline V gene. V shed 11 bases, J shed 0 bases, and the junction held 9 bases outside the gene matches. CDR3 bases: TGTGCCTTTTCTGGACAGGGCCTCTCTGGAAACACCATATATTTT. Encoded protein: CAFSGQGLSGNTIYF.

This clone was counted a few times. Here the CDR3 DNA reads TGTGCCAGCTCACCGGGGACAGGGCGCGACGAGCAGTACTTC. Protein: CASSPGTGRDEQYF. This rearrangement joins TRBV18 to TRBJ2-7; 9 nucleotides match TRBD1. Germline CDR1 and CDR2: KGHSH and LQKENI. The CDR3 covers 14 residues. V was pared by 3 bases and J by 5 bases, with 5 bases of the junction left unmatched.

The chain employs TRBV11-3 and TRBJ1-4, with no clear D. V was trimmed by 0 bases and J by 6 bases, leaving 8 bases between them. Germline values: CDR1 SGHNT, CDR2 YENEEA. The CDR3 has 14 residues. This chain's CDR3 is CASSLDMTDEKLFF. CDR3 bases: TGTGCCAGCAGCTTAGATATGACGGATGAAAAACTGTTTTTT.

V usage is TRBV5-4 and J usage is TRBJ1-1; no clear D. Trimming shortened V by 5 bases and J by 1 base, and 9 bases separated the two germline ends. Germline CDR1 reads SGHNT; CDR2 reads YYREEE (reference sequence). The CDR3 is 13 amino acids. CDR3 nucleotide sequence: TGTGCCAGCAGGCGGACGGGGAACACTGAAGCTTTCTTT. Translation: CASRRTGNTEAFF.

The rearrangement joins TRBV5-6 to TRBJ2-2; 9 bases are a match to TRBD1. V shed 0 bases, J shed 6 bases, and the junction held 3 bases outside the gene matches. The CDR3 length is 15 residues. Germline CDR1 reads SGHDT; CDR2 reads YYEEEE. The CDR3 nucleotides are TGTGCCAGCAGCTTGGAAGACAGGGGGGCCGGGGAGCTGTTTTTT. Amino acid sequence: CASSLEDRGAGELFF.

This chain uses TRBV18 with TRBJ2-1; D remains ambiguous. The V gene's germline CDR1 is KGHSH and CDR2 LQKENI. The CDR3 is made up of 13 amino acids. With 0 bases removed from V and 8 bases from J, the gap between germline ends came to 8 bases. CDR3 sequence: CASSPPIEDEQFF. In DNA form, the CDR3 reads TGTGCCAGCTCACCACCGATAGAGGATGAGCAGTTCTTC.

The chain links TRBV10-2 to TRBJ2-4; D could derive from TRBD1 or TRBD2 (5 bases each). The V gene's germline CDR1 is WSHSY and CDR2 SAAADI. V was shortened by 4 bases and J by 8 bases, with 15 bases between the two germline ends. This CDR3 has 14 amino acids. For the CDR3, the DNA is TGCGCCAGCAGTGGGAGTCGTGGGGGAGACATTCAGTACTTC. Translated, it gives CASSGSRGGDIQYF.

The V gene is TRBV19, the J gene TRBJ1-1; 10 nucleotides line up with TRBD1. The CDR3 loop spans 16 amino acids. The V gene's germline CDR1 is LNHDA and CDR2 SQIVND (reference sequence). Unmatched junction bases numbered 6, after V lost 4 bases and J lost 1 base. The CDR3 region has the DNA TGTGCCAGTAGTACACACCGGGACAGGGGGAACACTGAAGCTTTCTTT. This sequence encodes CASSTHRDRGNTEAFF.

This rearrangement joins TRBV19 to TRBJ2-5; 11 bases are a match to TRBD2. The ends lost 0 bases at V and 2 bases at J; junction bases unmatched: 8. The CDR3 is 18 amino acids. The V gene's germline CDR1 is LNHDA and CDR2 SQIVND (reference sequence). The CDR3 loop is CASSIDRVSSGRQETQYF. The CDR3 DNA reads TGTGCCAGTAGTATAGATCGGGTGTCTAGCGGGAGGCAAGAGACCCAGTACTTC.

In this sample, this clone turned up once. This sequence joins TRBV3-1 (or the pseudogene TRBV3-2) and TRBJ2-1, with TRBD2 matching 7 bases. V was clipped by 2 bases and J by 1 base; unmatched bases: 5. Per the germline V gene, CDR1 is LGHDT and CDR2 is YNNKEL (reference sequence). The CDR3 has 16 amino acids. This chain's CDR3 is CASSQYTAGSYNEQFF. CDR3 DNA sequence: TGTGCCAGCAGCCAATACACAGCGGGGTCCTACAATGAGCAGTTCTTC.

CDR3 sequence (DNA): TGTGCCAGTAGCCAGGGTCTAAGCAATCAGCCCCAGCATTTT. This encodes CASSQGLSNQPQHF. The V and J genes are TRBV19 and TRBJ1-5; possible D gene TRBD1, 5 bases. Between the trimmed V and J ends, which lost 6 bases and 1 base, there was a span of 10 bases. The germline CDR1 and CDR2 sequences are LNHDA and SQIVND (reference sequence). This CDR3 is 14 amino acids long.

V gene TRBV18 combines with J gene TRBJ1-1, with D uncertain. The V gene lost 7 bases and the J gene lost 3 bases, with 15 bases spanning the gap. The CDR3 has 14 residues. Germline V gives CDR1 KGHSH, CDR2 LQKENI. In DNA, the CDR3 is TGTGCCAGCTTTACGCAGGTCATAGACACTGAAGCTTTCTTT. It specifies CASFTQVIDTEAFF.

On this clone: Other DNA sequences in this sample translate to the same CDR3. The chain recombines TRBV29-1 with TRBJ2-5; 9 nucleotides line up with TRBD1. The CDR3 sequence is 13 residues long. Germline V gene sequence: CDR1 SQVTM, CDR2 ANQGSEA. V shed 6 bases, J shed 5 bases, and the junction held 7 bases outside the gene matches. The CDR3 bases are TGCAGCGTGGGGGGACAGGGTGGGGAGACCCAGTACTTC. This gives the protein CSVGGQGGETQYF.

In its sample, this clone was seen a few times. V and J are TRBV6-6 and TRBJ1-2, with 9 bases lining up with TRBD1. V gave up 2 bases and J gave up 8 bases; unmatched junction bases: 3. The CDR3 loop spans 13 amino acids. CDR1 MNHNY and CDR2 SVGAGI come from the germline V gene (reference sequence). Here the CDR3 reads CASSYRQGVGYTF. The CDR3 DNA follows: TGTGCCAGCAGTTACAGACAGGGGGTCGGCTACACCTTC.

The V and J genes are TRBV7-9 and TRBJ1-2; the D is unclear. The CDR3 has 14 residues. The ends were cut back, 7 bases at V and 5 bases at J, with 17 bases in the middle. Per the germline V gene, CDR1 is SEHNR and CDR2 is FQNEAQ (reference sequence). The CDR3 DNA sequence: TGTGCCAGCAACTCACAGAGCTCAGATTATGGCTACACCTTC. Translating gives CASNSQSSDYGYTF.

A note on this clone: A read error may account for a junction end that differs from germline. J is TRBJ2-2 and V is TRBV7-2; either TRBD1 or TRBD2 may fit D (5 bases each). This CDR3 has 17 residues. Germline V gene sequence: CDR1 SGHTA, CDR2 FQGNSA. The CDR3 DNA follows: TGTGCCAGCCGCTTTGAATACGGGGCGGCGTTGACCGGGGAGCTGTTTTTT. The encoded protein is CASRFEYGAALTGELFF.

V and J are TRBV6-6 and TRBJ2-5; possible D gene TRBD2, 5 bases. Deletions cut 6 bases from V and 10 bases from J, with 18 bases between. Looked up from germline, CDR1 is MNHNY and CDR2 is SVGAGI (reference sequence). This CDR3 has 13 residues. The CDR3 DNA reads TGTGCCAGCAGCGCCCCGGAGGTGGGGTGCCAGTACTTC. It is translated as CASSAPEVGCQYF.

V gene TRBV7-3 combines with J gene TRBJ2-1; 8 bases agree with TRBD1. This CDR3 spans 16 amino acids. After removal of 5 bases from V and 0 bases from J, the junction contained 6 bases not matched to a gene. Germline CDR1 is SGHTA and CDR2 is FQGTGA. The CDR3 loop reads CASSLTGQGSYNEQFF. Written as DNA, the CDR3 is TGTGCCAGCAGCCTCACAGGACAGGGCTCCTACAATGAGCAGTTCTTC.

V is TRBV19 and J is TRBJ2-1; weak D call: TRBD1 (5 bases). V was trimmed by 8 bases and J by 6 bases, leaving 20 bases between them. This CDR3 contains 15 residues. Germline V gene sequence: CDR1 LNHDA, CDR2 SQIVND (reference sequence). The CDR3 region has the DNA TGTGCCAGTCGGACACTAAGAGGAGAGAGCAATGAGCAGTTCTTC. This encodes CASRTLRGESNEQFF.

V and J are TRBV4-1 and TRBJ1-6, with D possibly being TRBD1 (5 bases). Germline CDR1 and CDR2: MGHRA and YSYEKL. The CDR3 spans 13 residues. Trimming took off 0 bases at V and 12 bases at J, with 9 bases between the two ends. The CDR3 region has the DNA TGCGCCAGCAGCCAAGATATACAGGTACCCCTCCACTTT. Protein product: CASSQDIQVPLHF.

The chain links TRBV5-1 to TRBJ2-6; D possibly corresponds to TRBD2 (5 bases). Trimming took off 0 bases at V and 0 bases at J, with 10 bases between the two ends. Looked up from germline, CDR1 is SGHRS and CDR2 is YFSETQ. This CDR3 comprises 17 residues. The CDR3 spells CASSLAYGDSGANVLTF. For the CDR3, the DNA is TGCGCCAGCAGCTTGGCTTACGGGGACTCTGGGGCCAACGTCCTGACTTTC.